The 27 T cell receptor beta chains presented below share a single source sample, sequenced in a study of cytomegalovirus exposure and HLA in healthy donors. The PCR had 60 Vbeta and 13 Jbeta primers. Assay used: immunoSEQ multiplex PCR; TCRdb lists only in-frame clones, some missing. The sample holds under 130,000 clones. Sample: PBMCs. The receptors were gathered from a man aged 35 to 55 in good health and CMV-seronegative.

The chain is built from TRBV18 and TRBJ2-3; D possibly corresponds to TRBD2 (6 bases). Germline V gene data show CDR1 as KGHSH and CDR2 as LQKENI. The CDR3 is 16 residues long. Trimming stripped 2 bases from V and 0 bases from J, with 12 bases between. DNA for the CDR3: TGTGCCAGCTCACCAACGGCGGGAACCAGCACAGATACGCAGTATTTT. Protein product: CASSPTAGTSTDTQYF.

The chain couples TRBV5-1 to TRBJ1-2; TRBD1 agrees at 7 bases. Germline loops: CDR1 SGHRS, CDR2 YFSETQ. There are 16 residues in the CDR3. The V and J ends lost 4 bases and 3 bases, in that order; junction bases with no gene match: 12. This chain's CDR3 is CASSQAGTDRYYGYTF. CDR3 nucleotides: TGCGCCAGCAGCCAAGCAGGGACAGACCGCTACTATGGCTACACCTTC. Full variable domain (remainder filled in from reference TRBV5-1 and TRBJ1-2): KAGVTQTPRYLIKTRGQQVTLSCSPISGHRSVSWYQQTPGQGLQFLFEYFSETQRNKGNFPGRFSGRQFSNSRSEMNVSTLELGDSALYLCASSQAGTDRYYGYTFGSGTRLTVV.

V usage is TRBV7-2 and J usage is TRBJ1-1; TRBD1 matches at 8 bases. V shed 5 bases and J 1 base; nucleotides not matched to a gene: 6. Germline lookup yields CDR1 SGHTA and CDR2 FQGNSA. This CDR3 is built from 15 residues. CDR3 in amino acids: CASSPWTGRNTEAFF. As DNA, the CDR3 is TGTGCCAGCAGCCCCTGGACAGGGCGGAACACTGAAGCTTTCTTT.

V is TRBV2 and J is TRBJ2-3; 8 bases map to TRBD2. CDR1 and CDR2 (germline): SNHLY, FYNNEI. V gave up 4 bases and J gave up 2 bases; unmatched junction bases: 5. CDR3 length: 15 amino acids. CDR3: CASSVVGGDTDTQYF. The CDR3 nucleotides read TGTGCCAGCAGTGTGGTCGGGGGGGACACAGATACGCAGTATTTT. The full variable domain, rest sourced from reference TRBV2 and TRBJ2-3, is EPEVTQTPSHQVTQMGQEVILRCVPISNHLYFYWYRQILGQKVEFLVSFYNNEISEKSEIFDDQFSVERPDGSNFTLKIRSTKLEDSAMYFCASSVVGGDTDTQYFGPGTRLTVL.

The J gene is TRBJ2-1, the V gene TRBV29-1; tentatively, D is TRBD2 (7 bases). V was trimmed by 5 bases and J by 9 bases, leaving 17 bases between them. The CDR3 spans 13 residues. Germline V gives CDR1 SQVTM, CDR2 ANQGSEA. CDR3 in amino acids: CSVRSRGAGEQFF. The CDR3 nucleotides read TGCAGCGTTAGGTCCCGGGGGGCCGGTGAGCAGTTCTTC.

The CDR3 DNA is TGCGCCAGCAGCCAAGAACAGGGGGTCTTCACTGAAGCTTTCTTT. Translating it yields CASSQEQGVFTEAFF. The rearrangement joins TRBV4-1 to TRBJ1-1; TRBD1 matches at 8 bases. J gave up 4 bases and V 0 bases, and 4 bases lay outside the gene matches. CDR3 length equals 15 residues. Per germline, CDR1 MGHRA and CDR2 YSYEKL.

The V gene is TRBV7-9, the J gene TRBJ2-1; D remains ambiguous. The germline V gene encodes CDR1 SEHNR and CDR2 FQNEAQ (reference sequence). This CDR3 spans 11 amino acids. V lost 5 bases and J lost 7, with 6 bases in between. CDR3 nucleotides: TGTGCCAGCAGCAAAGCGAATGAGCAGTTCTTC. Translated, it gives CASSKANEQFF.

J is TRBJ2-5 and V is TRBV9; D is perhaps TRBD1 (7 bases). Germline V gives CDR1 SGDLS, CDR2 YYNGEE. The CDR3 has 15 residues. Trimming pared 0 bases from V and 7 bases from J, leaving 16 bases between. The CDR3 region has the DNA TGTGCCAGCAGCGTAGAACAGGGGTCGGAGGGGACCCAGTACTTC. Its protein is CASSVEQGSEGTQYF.

The chain carries TRBV5-4 and TRBJ1-2; D gene uncertain. CDR3 length: 16 amino acids. CDR1 and CDR2 from the germline V gene are SGHNT and YYREEE (reference sequence). Between the trimmed V and J ends, which lost 1 base and 1 base, there was a span of 14 bases. This CDR3 reads CASSLLGVSGNYGYTF. The DNA for the CDR3 is TGTGCCAGCAGCTTGCTTGGAGTAAGTGGTAACTATGGCTACACCTTC.

Remarks on this clone: A read error may produce the germline difference seen at one junction end. This sequence joins TRBV5-4 and TRBJ2-7; D remains ambiguous. The CDR3 is 11 amino acids. CDR1 is SGHNT, CDR2 YYREEE, per germline (reference sequence). Here the CDR3 DNA reads TGTGCCAGCTCATCAGGTCGCGTGAGCTTCTTC. Its protein is CASSSGRVSFF.

The chain recombines TRBV5-1 with TRBJ2-4; possible D gene TRBD2, 5 bases. Trimming stripped 7 bases from V and 0 bases from J, with 17 bases between. The CDR3 totals 16 residues. CDR1 and CDR2 (germline): SGHRS, YFSETQ. The CDR3 region has the DNA TGCGCCAGCTCTGGAGGTAAAGATCTAGCCAAAAACATTCAGTACTTC. Translating gives CASSGGKDLAKNIQYF.

The rearrangement joins TRBV6-4 to TRBJ2-3, with D perhaps TRBD2 (5 bases). V lost 3 bases and J lost 4, with 11 bases in between. CDR1 and CDR2 (germline): MRHNA, SNTAGT. The CDR3 has 14 amino acids. In nucleotides, the CDR3 is TGTGCCAGCAGTGAGGGCCTAGCAGCAGATACGCAGTATTTT. It yields the protein CASSEGLAADTQYF.

The chain combines TRBV5-8 with TRBJ1-4; the D is unclear. Germline-derived CDR1 and CDR2 are SGHTS and YDEGEE. CDR3 length: 13 amino acids. Trimming removed 3 bases at V and 8 bases at J, with 11 bases between. For the CDR3, the DNA is TGTGCCAGCAGCTCGGTGGTACAGGAAAAACTGTTTTTT. Residues: CASSSVVQEKLFF.

The chain is built from TRBV5-4 and TRBJ2-7, with D possibly TRBD2 on 5 matching bases. The CDR3 has 13 residues. Germline V gene data show CDR1 as SGHNT and CDR2 as YYREEE (reference sequence). The V gene lost 4 bases and the J gene lost 6 bases, with 14 bases spanning the gap. The CDR3 DNA is TGTGCCAGCAGCCCAGGCTCGCGGGCCGAGCAGTACTTC. Translated, it gives CASSPGSRAEQYF.

The chain employs TRBV11-2 and TRBJ2-1; tentatively, D is TRBD2 (5 bases). The CDR3 contains 15 residues. Germline V lookup: CDR1 SGHAT, CDR2 FQNNGV. Trimming stripped 0 bases from V and 2 bases from J, with 8 bases between. CDR3 DNA sequence: TGTGCCAGCAGCTTAGACCCGGGAACCTACAATGAGCAGTTCTTC. This codes for CASSLDPGTYNEQFF.

The V and J genes are TRBV10-3 and TRBJ2-1; maybe TRBD2 (6 bases). CDR3 size: 16 residues. Germline V lookup: CDR1 ENHRY, CDR2 SYGVKD. The V end lost 0 bases, the J end lost 1 base, and 10 bases lay between the germline ends. The CDR3 bases are TGTGCCATCAGTGAGTCGATGGCGGGGTCCTACAATGAGCAGTTCTTC. This gives the protein CAISESMAGSYNEQFF.

Concerning this clone itself: Sequence at one end of the junction differs from germline and may be a read error. This chain links TRBV4-3 with TRBJ1-2; 9 bases fit TRBD1. Germline V gene lookup returns CDR1 LGHNA and CDR2 YSLEER. The CDR3 runs to 16 residues. The CDR3 nucleotides read TGCGCCGGCAGCCAGTACCCCGGGACAGGGCGCCATGGCTACACCTTC. Translated, it gives CAGSQYPGTGRHGYTF.

The chain employs TRBV15 and TRBJ2-6, with 10 bases fitting TRBD2. CDR3 length: 19 residues. J was trimmed by 2 bases and V by 3 bases; bases with no gene match: 10. CDR1 LNHNV and CDR2 YYDKDF come from the germline V gene (reference sequence). The CDR3 region has the DNA TGTGCCACCAGCAGTGGGGGGGTAGCGGGAGGTGCTGGGGCCAACGTCCTGACTTTC. It specifies CATSSGGVAGGAGANVLTF.

V usage is TRBV7-9 and J usage is TRBJ2-3; 7 positions agree with TRBD1. The CDR3 contains 15 residues. In germline, CDR1 is SEHNR, CDR2 FQNEAQ (reference sequence). With 2 bases clipped from V and 1 base from J, the junction kept 3 bases outside the gene matches. Here the CDR3 DNA reads TGTGCCAGCAGCTTAACGAGGGGGCGCACAGATACGCAGTATTTT. The encoded protein is CASSLTRGRTDTQYF.

The chain is built from TRBV5-6 and TRBJ2-7, with 7 bases matching TRBD2. The trim removed 4 bases at V and 6 bases at J, leaving 7 bases unmatched. The CDR3 totals 13 residues. Germline V gene lookup returns CDR1 SGHDT and CDR2 YYEEEE. DNA for the CDR3: TGTGCCAGCAGCCCCGGACTAGTCGGCGAGCAGTACTTC. Translation gives CASSPGLVGEQYF.

The genes are TRBV25-1 and TRBJ2-3; weak D call: TRBD1 (6 bases). The CDR3 contains 15 residues. Germline loops: CDR1 MGHDK, CDR2 SYGVNS. The V and J ends lost 3 bases and 1 base respectively, with 11 bases between them. CDR3 loop: CASSEGALRTDTQYF. The CDR3 nucleotides read TGTGCCAGCAGTGAGGGGGCCCTCCGCACAGATACGCAGTATTTT.

The chain is built from TRBV19 and TRBJ1-2; TRBD1 matches at 10 bases. The CDR3 runs to 17 residues. J gave up 0 bases and V 5 bases, and 9 bases lay outside the gene matches. Germline lookup yields CDR1 LNHDA and CDR2 SQIVND (reference sequence). The CDR3 DNA follows: TGTGCCAGTAGTGCGCGGGACAGGGGCATAACTAACTATGGCTACACCTTC. It yields the protein CASSARDRGITNYGYTF.

The chain joins TRBV11-2 to TRBJ1-2; D not resolved. Germline V gives CDR1 SGHAT, CDR2 FQNNGV. This CDR3 comprises 14 residues. Trimming shortened V by 1 base and J by 8 bases, and 14 bases separated the two germline ends. The CDR3 bases are TGTGCCAGCAGCTTAGTCGCCGGGTTCGCGGGCTACACCTTC. Its translation: CASSLVAGFAGYTF. Supplemented by reference TRBV11-2 and TRBJ1-2, the full variable domain reads EAGVAQSPRYKIIEKRQSVAFWCNPISGHATLYWYQQILGQGPKLLIQFQNNGVVDDSQLPKDRFSAERLKGVDSTLKIQPAKLEDSAVYLCASSLVAGFAGYTFGSGTRLTVV.

The chain carries TRBV15 and TRBJ1-6; D perhaps matches TRBD1 (5 bases). Germline loops: CDR1 LNHNV, CDR2 YYDKDF (reference sequence). Deletions cut 9 bases from V and 7 bases from J, with 13 bases between. The CDR3 length is 13 residues. The CDR3 nucleotides are TGTGCCACTGGAGAAGGGGCGAATTCACCCCTCCACTTT. The encoded protein is CATGEGANSPLHF.

The chain uses TRBV7-2 and TRBJ1-4; D may be TRBD1 (6 bases). Germline values: CDR1 SGHTA, CDR2 FQGNSA. The CDR3 loop spans 14 amino acids. Trimming took off 4 bases at V and 5 bases at J, with 11 bases between the two ends. In DNA, the CDR3 is TGTGCCAGCAGCTGGGGGGGCAGCAATGAAAAACTGTTTTTT. It is translated as CASSWGGSNEKLFF.

The chain couples TRBV7-8 to TRBJ1-2; D possibly corresponds to TRBD1 (6 bases). Germline loops: CDR1 SGHVS, CDR2 FQNEAQ. There are 14 residues in the CDR3. V was shortened by 5 bases and J by 6 bases, with 16 bases between the two germline ends. CDR3 nucleotides: TGTGCCAGCAGCCTGGTCGGGGGGGGCGATGGCTACACCTTC. It is translated as CASSLVGGGDGYTF.

The chain recombines TRBV4-3 with TRBJ2-7, with D tentatively TRBD2 (6 bases). V was shortened by 4 bases and J by 2 bases, with 12 bases between the two germline ends. Germline values: CDR1 LGHNA, CDR2 YSLEER. The CDR3 loop spans 14 amino acids. The CDR3 coding sequence is TGCGCCAGCAGCCCTGCTGGGACTCCCTACGAGCAGTACTTC. This translates into CASSPAGTPYEQYF.